This passage covers 18 T cell receptor beta chains from one sample sequenced in a study of blood T cells in healthy people across ages. Next came a second PCR, run for roughly 7 to 12 cycles, which used a sample-barcoded 5' primer along with a J-beta primer mix. TCRdb processed the 5' RACE reads anew with MiXCR; each CDR3 protein has one entry. The sample lists about 930,000 distinct CDR3 sequences; around 29% were seen once. These data were also reused for a study on T cells of mothers and their children.

Specimen: blood. These receptors originate from a woman between 35 and 50 years old in good health.

The chain carries TRBV2 and TRBJ2-4, with D possibly TRBD1 on 6 matching bases. The end of the DNA is better explained by TRBJ2-7, so the J call may be wrong. This CDR3 is built from 14 residues. Germline V gene lookup returns CDR1 SNHLY and CDR2 FYNNEI. CDR3 bases: TGTGCCAGCACCGCCAGACAGGTAGCCTACGAGCAGTACTTC. This codes for CASTARQVAYEQYF.

Concerning this clonotype itself: A much larger clone sits a single nucleotide away, making a read error possible. The rearrangement uses TRBV7-2 and TRBJ2-1, with D unresolved. This CDR3 is built from 13 residues. Germline loops: CDR1 SGHTA, CDR2 FQGNSA. Here the CDR3 reads CACSFTIYNEQFF. The CDR3, as DNA: TGTGCCTGCAGCTTCACTATCTACAATGAGCAGTTCTTC.

V is TRBV12-3 or TRBV12-4 and J is TRBJ2-7; no clear D gene. V was pared by 3 bases and J by 4 bases, with 10 bases between. The CDR3 is 13 amino acids. CDR3 sequence: CASSFDKRYEQYF. CDR3 in DNA: TGTGCCAGCAGTTTCGACAAAAGGTACGAGCAGTACTTC.

The chain carries TRBV20-1 and TRBJ2-1; the match to TRBD2 covers 8 bases. CDR1 and CDR2 from the germline V gene are DFQATT and SNEGSKA (reference sequence). The CDR3 has 15 residues. The ends lost 3 bases at V and 2 bases at J; junction bases unmatched: 6. CDR3 nucleotide sequence: TGCAGTGCTAGCAGGCGGGGGGTTGCCTACAATGAGCAGTTCTTC. As protein: CSASRRGVAYNEQFF.

The chain has TRBV7-9 and TRBJ2-7; D is unclear. Germline V lookup: CDR1 SEHNR, CDR2 FQNEAQ (reference sequence). The CDR3 is 14 residues long. V gave up 6 bases and J gave up 1 base, with 13 bases separating them. As DNA, the CDR3 is TGTGCCAGCAGTAGACCGGGTAGGTCCTACGAGCAGTACTTC. Translated, it gives CASSRPGRSYEQYF. The entire variable domain, with the rest obtained from reference TRBV7-9 and TRBJ2-7, is as follows: DTGVSQNPRHKITKRGQNVTFRCDPISEHNRLYWYRQTLGQGPEFLTYFQNEAQLEKSRLLSDRFSAERPKGSFSTLEIQRTEQGDSAMYLCASSRPGRSYEQYFGPGTRLTVT.

The V and J genes are TRBV15 and TRBJ1-5, with 7 bases identical to TRBD1. Germline trimming cut 3 bases from V and 4 bases from J; bases unmatched to any gene: 9. Per the germline V gene, CDR1 is LNHNV and CDR2 is YYDKDF (reference sequence). This CDR3 is built from 16 residues. The CDR3 is CATSSQTGVGNQPQHF. The CDR3 DNA sequence: TGTGCCACCAGCAGCCAAACAGGGGTGGGTAATCAGCCCCAGCATTTT.

This chain connects TRBV7-2 to TRBJ2-5; a weak D match, TRBD2 (7 bases). Trimming removed 1 base from V and 2 bases from J, with 14 bases in between. CDR1 and CDR2 from the germline V gene are SGHTA and FQGNSA. CDR3 size: 16 residues. For the CDR3, the DNA is TGTGCCAGCAGCTTAGGTAGTAAGGGGGGGCAAGAGACCCAGTACTTC. It encodes CASSLGSKGGQETQYF.

To note about this clonotype: Relative to the germline gene, one junction end is altered; a read error may explain this. The V and J genes are TRBV24-1 and TRBJ2-1; the match to TRBD2 covers 10 bases. CDR1 and CDR2 (germline): KGHDR, SFDVKD. The CDR3 runs 14 residues. For the CDR3, the DNA is TGTGCCACCAGTCCGGGACTAGCGAACAATGAACAGTTCTTC. Protein product: CATSPGLANNEQFF.

The table lists this clonotype with a few counts. This sequence may be a read error, since a much larger clone differs from it by one base. The chain is built from TRBV12-3 or TRBV12-4 and TRBJ2-7, with no clear D. CDR3 size: 11 residues. V was cut by 2 bases and J by 6 bases, with 5 bases left in between. The CDR3 protein is CASSLRLEQYF. For the CDR3, the DNA is TGTGCCAGCAGTTTAAGGCTCGAGCAGTACTTC.

The chain employs TRBV2 and TRBJ1-5; 7 positions match TRBD1. V was pared by 1 base and J by 2 bases, with 2 bases of the junction left unmatched. The germline V gene has CDR1 SNHLY and CDR2 FYNNEI. This CDR3 has 15 amino acids. The CDR3, as DNA: TGTGCCAGCAGTGAAGGACAGGGAGGCAATCAGCCCCAGCATTTT. Protein sequence: CASSEGQGGNQPQHF.

This chain uses TRBV5-1 with TRBJ2-7; 11 nucleotides agree with TRBD2. CDR3 size: 19 residues. CDR1 and CDR2 (germline): SGHRS, YFSETQ. The V segment lost 0 bases and the J segment 0 bases; nucleotides outside the gene matches: 11. CDR3 sequence: CASSLGLAGPTLLSYEQYF. The CDR3 DNA follows: TGCGCCAGCAGCTTGGGACTAGCGGGGCCCACACTGCTCTCCTACGAGCAGTACTTC.

The V gene is TRBV10-3, the J gene TRBJ2-3, with no clear D. Germline V gene lookup returns CDR1 ENHRY and CDR2 SYGVKD. The V gene lost 6 bases and the J gene lost 0 bases, with 4 bases spanning the gap. This CDR3 has 12 amino acids. CDR3 residues: CAIRGSTDTQYF. Written as DNA, the CDR3 is TGTGCCATCAGGGGTAGCACAGATACGCAGTATTTT.

The rearrangement links TRBV27 to TRBJ1-1; D might be TRBD1 (5 bases). The CDR3 consists of 13 residues. Germline values: CDR1 MNHEY, CDR2 SMNVEV (reference sequence). The V end lost 4 bases, the J end lost 10 bases, and 16 bases lay between the germline ends. CDR3: CASSSREVPLAFF. In DNA form, the CDR3 reads TGTGCCAGCAGTTCCAGGGAGGTCCCGTTAGCTTTCTTT.

This clonotype was observed many times. This chain uses TRBV24-1 with TRBJ2-3, with D hard to call. The V end lost 7 bases, the J end lost 11 bases, and 12 bases lay between the germline ends. This CDR3 region has 11 residues. In germline, CDR1 is KGHDR, CDR2 SFDVKD. The CDR3 sequence is CATRGGGKQYF. Here the CDR3 DNA reads TGTGCCACCAGGGGTGGCGGAAAGCAGTATTTT.

This clonotype was counted a single time. The conserved final phenylalanine or tryptophan is absent from the CDR3, which likely points to a read error. The chain has TRBV18 and TRBJ2-1; 9 nucleotides agree with TRBD1. In germline, CDR1 is KGHSH, CDR2 LQKENI. CDR3 length: 17 residues. The CDR3 bases are TGTGTCAGCTCACCTCCTACCGGGACAGGGACCTACAATGAGCAGTTCTTA. It codes for CVSSPPTGTGTYNEQFL.

This clonotype appeared a few times. The chain uses TRBV28 and TRBJ2-2, with a tentative D call TRBD2 (6 bases). Trimming removed 7 bases at V and 1 base at J, with 13 bases between. Germline loops: CDR1 MDHEN, CDR2 SYDVKM. The CDR3 extends over 15 amino acids. The CDR3 loop is CASTRGGENTGELFF. The CDR3 nucleotides are TGTGCCAGCACCCGAGGCGGGGAGAACACCGGGGAGCTGTTTTTT.

This clonotype was observed at least ten times. The chain is built from TRBV2 and TRBJ2-7; D is tentatively TRBD1 or TRBD2 (5 bases each). V gave up 7 bases and J gave up 5 bases, with 18 bases separating them. Germline values: CDR1 SNHLY, CDR2 FYNNEI. The CDR3 spans 14 residues. CDR3 sequence (DNA): TGTGCCAGCACCTGGGACCTCAAGGGAAACGAGCAGTACTTC. Residues: CASTWDLKGNEQYF.

The chain has TRBV7-9 and TRBJ2-1; 10 bases agree with TRBD1. J lost 10 bases, V lost 2 bases, and 8 bases had no gene match. Germline values: CDR1 SEHNR, CDR2 FQNEAQ (reference sequence). This CDR3 has 15 residues. CDR3 in DNA: TGTGCCAGCAGCTTAATCGGGACAGGGGTTATCGAGCAGTTCTTC. Encoded protein: CASSLIGTGVIEQFF.